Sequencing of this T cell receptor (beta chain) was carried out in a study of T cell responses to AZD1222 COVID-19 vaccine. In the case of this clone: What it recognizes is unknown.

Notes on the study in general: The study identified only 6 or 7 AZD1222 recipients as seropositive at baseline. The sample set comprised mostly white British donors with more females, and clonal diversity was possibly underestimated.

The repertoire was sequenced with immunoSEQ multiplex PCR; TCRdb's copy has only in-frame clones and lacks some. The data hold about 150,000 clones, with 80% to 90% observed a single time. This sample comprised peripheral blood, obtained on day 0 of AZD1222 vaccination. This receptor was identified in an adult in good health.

The CDR3 reads CASRSTLGSGTQYF. The DNA for the CDR3 is TGTGCCAGTCGGTCTACCCTTGGTTCCGGGACCCAGTACTTC. This chain connects TRBV19 to TRBJ2-5, with unresolved D. Trimming pared 8 bases from V and 7 bases from J, leaving 20 bases between. The CDR3 has 14 residues. From germline, CDR1 is LNHDA and CDR2 SQIVND (reference sequence).